These T cell receptor beta chains were read from a single sample in a study of PD-L1 blockade in urothelial cancer. Here immunoSEQ multiplex PCR was the method, and the copy in TCRdb shows in-frame clones only, minus some. In the table there are roughly 84,000 clones, over 80% of which are singletons. The specimen comprised PBMCs, sampled around atezolizumab (anti-PD-L1) treatment. These receptors were collected from a man aged 70-80 years with urothelial cancer. Each CDR3 is given with its conserved first and last residue. Fields, in order: V gene, clone size, J gene, D gene, CDR3 length, CDR3 DNA, CDR3 protein. D genes are given only for firm matches. Only part of the rows carry a size: once, few, many, or a class if the clone is expanded.

TRBV11-2,NA,TRBJ1-5,NA,15,TGTGCCAGCAGCTTAGGGGCACAAGTGGGTCAGCCCCAGCATTTT,CASSLGAQVGQPQHF
TRBV6-5,NA,TRBJ1-5,TRBD1,15,TGTGCCAGCAGTCTAGGGGACAGGGTAAATCAGCCCCAGCATTTT,CASSLGDRVNQPQHF
TRBV19,NA,TRBJ2-1,NA,13,TGTGCCAGTAACGACAACTCCTACAATGAGCAGTTCTTC,CASNDNSYNEQFF
TRBV5-6,NA,TRBJ2-5,TRBD2,15,TGTGCCAGCAGCTTGGGCGGGGGGGAACTGCAGACCCAGTACTTC,CASSLGGGELQTQYF
TRBV7-2,NA,TRBJ2-3,TRBD2,16,TGTGCCAGCAGCTTATTAGCTAGCGGGGACACAGATACGCAGTATTTT,CASSLLASGDTDTQYF
TRBV5-1,NA,TRBJ2-2,NA,16,TGCGCCAGCAGCTTAGGCGGCAGGGGGAACACCGGGGAGCTGTTTTTT,CASSLGGRGNTGELFF
TRBV11-2,few,TRBJ2-1,TRBD2,16,TGTGCCAGCAGCTTAGAGGGCGGGGGCTCCTACAATGAGCAGTTCTTC,CASSLEGGGSYNEQFF
TRBV29-1,NA,TRBJ2-7,TRBD1,13,TGCAGCGCCGTGGGACAGGTAGACTACGAGCAGTACTTC,CSAVGQVDYEQYF
TRBV27,NA,TRBJ1-2,TRBD1,13,TGTGCCAGCAGGCCTACCCGGGACAGCAGCTACACCTTC,CASRPTRDSSYTF
TRBV14,NA,TRBJ1-2,NA,12,TGTGCCAGCAGCAAAGGGGGAGGTGGCTACACCTTC,CASSKGGGGYTF